This T cell receptor beta chain came from a study of blood T cell repertoires in COVID-19. Study overall: Italy, Spain and the United States were the sources of the convalescent and acute COVID-19 samples. Sample material is recorded as cDNA or gDNA derived from T cells, B-cell-depleted T cells, or PBMCs.

Germline CDR1 reads LNHDA; CDR2 reads SQIVND (reference sequence). V shed 4 bases, J shed 3 bases, and the junction held 6 bases outside the gene matches. The CDR3 has 15 amino acids. Original data processing: Amplification of reference gene primers was used by the study to estimate nucleated cell counts. Clones were read by immunoSEQ multiplex PCR, and TCRdb kept only the in-frame ones, dropping some. From that table come the V and J calls and clone size; the DNA was used to work out D and trimming. The sample has about 88,000 clones, about 89% seen once; the top ten hold about 2%. The origin of this receptor is a human donor with active COVID-19. The donor label of this sample is uncertain. The chain links TRBV19 to TRBJ1-5, with TRBD1 identical over 7 bases. The sample taken for sequencing was peripheral blood. CDR3 sequence reads: CASSSTGAPNQPQHF. The DNA of the CDR3 is TGTGCCAGTAGTAGCACAGGGGCTCCCAATCAGCCCCAGCATTTT.